Below are 26 T cell receptor beta chains sequenced from a single sample in a study of blood T cell repertoires in COVID-19. TCRdb's table, derived via immunoSEQ multiplex PCR, lists solely in-frame clones and lacks some. This table has 240,000 or so clones, approximately 88% appearing once. Material for sequencing was peripheral blood. These TCRs come from a woman between 25 and 40 years old with acute or convalescent COVID-19.

V is TRBV25-1 and J is TRBJ2-1, with D perhaps matching TRBD2 (6 bases). In germline, CDR1 is MGHDK, CDR2 SYGVNS. This CDR3 region has 12 residues. V gave up 6 bases and J gave up 11 bases, with 14 bases separating them. CDR3 in amino acids: CASSILAYQQFF. The CDR3 region has the DNA TGTGCCAGCAGCATCCTAGCGTACCAGCAGTTCTTC.

This sequence joins TRBV6-5 and TRBJ2-7; 7 positions agree with TRBD1. From germline, CDR1 is MNHEY and CDR2 SVGAGI. V lost 10 bases to trimming and J lost 2 bases; unmatched junction nucleotides: 8. This CDR3 is built from 13 residues. The CDR3 protein is CATTGAAAYEQYF. The DNA for the CDR3 is TGTGCCACCACAGGGGCTGCAGCCTACGAGCAGTACTTC.

This clone was detected only once. This chain joins TRBV3-1 (or the pseudogene TRBV3-2) and TRBJ1-2; 7 nucleotides align to TRBD1. J lost 4 bases, V lost 3 bases, and 5 bases had no gene match. The CDR3 runs 14 residues. Per germline, CDR1 LGHDT and CDR2 YNNKEL (reference sequence). CDR3 residues: CASSQMGQLYGYTF. CDR3 in DNA: TGTGCCAGCAGCCAGATGGGACAGCTCTATGGCTACACCTTC.

The V and J genes are TRBV27 and TRBJ2-1, with 10 bases that match TRBD1. The CDR3 is 15 amino acids. V was clipped by 5 bases and J by 3 bases; unmatched bases: 4. The germline CDR1 and CDR2 sequences are MNHEY and SMNVEV (reference sequence). The CDR3, as DNA: TGTGCCAGCAGTCCCCGGACAGGGGGCTACAATGAGCAGTTCTTC. Its translation: CASSPRTGGYNEQFF.

The rearrangement uses TRBV7-2 and TRBJ2-7, with 12 nucleotides matching TRBD2. The germline gives CDR1 SGHTA, CDR2 FQGNSA. J gave up 5 bases and V 4 bases, and 6 bases lay outside the gene matches. CDR3 length: 15 residues. In DNA, the CDR3 is TGTGCCAGCAGCTACCTAGCGGGAGGGGGCCACGAGCAGTACTTC. Encoded protein: CASSYLAGGGHEQYF.

The chain couples TRBV12-5 to TRBJ1-5; no firm D call. Deletions cut 3 bases from V and 0 bases from J, with 6 bases between. The CDR3 has 14 amino acids. The germline CDR1 and CDR2 sequences are LGHNT and FRNRAP. The CDR3 nucleotides read TGTGCTAGTGGTTTATTTAGTAGCAATCAGCCCCAGCATTTT. Protein sequence: CASGLFSSNQPQHF.

V is TRBV6-6 and J is TRBJ2-3; D is ambiguous. CDR1 MNHNY and CDR2 SVGAGI come from the germline V gene (reference sequence). The CDR3 has 17 amino acids. V dropped 5 bases and J dropped 0 bases, with 18 bases sitting between them. CDR3 residues: CASSPKLLYSSTDTQYF. CDR3 DNA sequence: TGTGCCAGCAGTCCTAAACTACTATACTCTAGCACAGATACGCAGTATTTT.

This chain uses TRBV4-1 with TRBJ2-7, with D possibly being TRBD2 (6 bases). This CDR3 has 12 amino acids. From germline, CDR1 is MGHRA and CDR2 YSYEKL. V was trimmed by 5 bases and J by 5 bases, leaving 10 bases between them. CDR3 amino acids: CASSGGIDEQYF. CDR3 bases: TGCGCCAGCAGCGGCGGGATCGACGAGCAGTACTTC.

The chain combines TRBV7-2 with TRBJ2-7, with TRBD1 as a possible D gene (6 bases). Germline assignment: CDR1 SGHTA and CDR2 FQGNSA. This CDR3 has 16 residues. V was cut by 5 bases and J by 5 bases, with 22 bases left in between. The CDR3 nucleotides are TGTGCCAGCAGCCTCGGGTGGGACACTAGTCTGCACGAGCAGTACTTC. It codes for CASSLGWDTSLHEQYF.

V and J are TRBV7-2 and TRBJ2-7; maybe TRBD2 (6 bases). The germline V and J ends were trimmed by 5 bases and 3 bases, with 17 bases remaining between them. There are 15 residues in the CDR3. Germline lookup yields CDR1 SGHTA and CDR2 FQGNSA. The CDR3 nucleotides read TGTGCCAGCAGCGTACTACTAGCCCCCAACTACGAGCAGTACTTC. Residues: CASSVLLAPNYEQYF.

The rearrangement links TRBV5-4 to TRBJ1-4; D uncertain. The CDR3 is 13 residues long. Trimming left V 4 bases short and J 4 bases short, with 8 bases between. Per the germline V gene, CDR1 is SGHNT and CDR2 is YYREEE (reference sequence). The chain's CDR3 is CASSGQFNEKLFF. DNA for the CDR3: TGTGCCAGCAGCGGGCAGTTTAATGAAAAACTGTTTTTT.

V usage is TRBV27 and J usage is TRBJ2-3; 7 nucleotides match TRBD1. CDR1 is MNHEY and CDR2 is SMNVEV in the germline V gene (reference sequence). With V trimmed by 4 bases and J by 6 bases, 13 bases remained unmatched. This CDR3 comprises 16 residues. The CDR3 DNA reads TGTGCCAGCAGTTACCTCGGGACAGCGGACCGGGATACGCAGTATTTT. Translating it yields CASSYLGTADRDTQYF.

The chain uses TRBV6-5 and TRBJ2-4; D might be TRBD1 (6 bases). The CDR3 is made up of 15 amino acids. CDR1 and CDR2 (germline): MNHEY, SVGAGI. V was shortened by 4 bases and J by 5 bases, with 15 bases between the two germline ends. This CDR3 reads CASSFYRAGENIQYF. As DNA, the CDR3 is TGTGCCAGCAGTTTCTACAGGGCAGGGGAAAACATTCAGTACTTC.

CDR3 in amino acids: CASSHTGNEQFF. Here the CDR3 DNA reads TGTGCCAGCAGCCATACAGGGAATGAGCAGTTCTTC. V and J are TRBV14 and TRBJ2-1; weak D call: TRBD1 (6 bases). This CDR3 comprises 12 residues. Per germline, CDR1 SGHDN and CDR2 FVKESK. V was clipped by 3 bases and J by 7 bases, with 7 bases between them.

V gene TRBV7-9 combines with J gene TRBJ1-5, with D possibly matching TRBD1 (5 bases). The CDR3 spans 18 residues. CDR1 and CDR2 from the germline V gene are SEHNR and FQNEAQ (reference sequence). Trimming left V 0 bases short and J 1 base short, with 16 bases between. The DNA of the CDR3 is TGTGCCAGCAGCTTAGCGCTTTCGGGGGTAGGGAGCAATCAGCCCCAGCATTTT. Its translation: CASSLALSGVGSNQPQHF.

V is TRBV11-3 and J is TRBJ2-7; D is possibly TRBD2 (5 bases). Germline lookup yields CDR1 SGHNT and CDR2 YENEEA. Trimming took off 5 bases at V and 3 bases at J, with 17 bases between the two ends. This CDR3 comprises 15 residues. CDR3 sequence (DNA): TGTGCCAGCAGCCCGCGGACTCAGTTCGGCTACGAGCAGTACTTC. It translates to CASSPRTQFGYEQYF.

The CDR3 nucleotides read TGTGCCAGCAGTTACTCCCCGAGAGGCGAAAAACTGTTTTTT. Translation: CASSYSPRGEKLFF. This chain joins TRBV6-5 and TRBJ1-4; D remains unclear. Germline V gene sequence: CDR1 MNHEY, CDR2 SVGAGI. The CDR3 has 14 amino acids. V was trimmed by 0 bases and J by 8 bases, leaving 10 bases between them.

V gene TRBV5-1 combines with J gene TRBJ2-7; 8 nucleotides line up with TRBD2. Trimming cost V 0 bases and J 3 bases; bases outside gene matches: 2. CDR1 SGHRS and CDR2 YFSETQ come from the germline V gene. The CDR3 has 14 residues. The CDR3 loop reads CASSLEAGGYEQYF. The CDR3 DNA follows: TGCGCCAGCAGCTTGGAGGCGGGAGGCTACGAGCAGTACTTC.

Only one count was recorded for this clone. V and J are TRBV5-4 and TRBJ2-3; TRBD1 is a possible D gene (5 bases). Trimming shortened V by 0 bases and J by 4 bases, and 9 bases separated the two germline ends. Germline CDR1 and CDR2: SGHNT and YYREEE (reference sequence). The CDR3 is 14 amino acids. DNA of the CDR3: TGTGCCAGCAGCTTGGGCAGGGATGCAGATACGCAGTATTTT. Amino acids: CASSLGRDADTQYF.

V and J are TRBV7-2 and TRBJ2-3; D is undetermined. The CDR3 sequence is 15 residues long. V was clipped by 1 base and J by 4 bases, with 12 bases between them. In germline, CDR1 is SGHTA, CDR2 FQGNSA. CDR3 protein: CASSLDLISADTQYF. Here the CDR3 DNA reads TGTGCCAGCAGCTTAGACTTAATCTCCGCAGATACGCAGTATTTT.

This clone was observed a few times. The chain is built from TRBV18 and TRBJ1-3; D gene ambiguous. Trimming stripped 3 bases from V and 1 base from J, with 4 bases between. Germline V gives CDR1 KGHSH, CDR2 LQKENI. The CDR3 is 13 residues long. The CDR3 reads CASSPRSGNTIYF. The CDR3, as DNA: TGTGCCAGCTCACCGCGATCTGGAAACACCATATATTTT.

Only one count was recorded for this clone. The chain is built from TRBV5-1 and TRBJ1-2; no clear D gene. Germline loops: CDR1 SGHRS, CDR2 YFSETQ. The CDR3 is made up of 15 amino acids. V lost 2 bases and J 7 bases, leaving 18 bases between the germline ends. DNA for the CDR3: TGCGCCAGCAGCTTAACCCCCGGCGGGTTAGGTGGCTACACCTTC. It encodes CASSLTPGGLGGYTF.

The chain carries TRBV11-3 and TRBJ2-5; 8 bases are shared with TRBD2. Trimming removed 11 bases from V and 1 base from J; junction bases left unmatched: 9. CDR1 and CDR2 (germline): SGHNT, YENEEA. The CDR3 consists of 14 residues. The CDR3 DNA follows: TGTGCCGAAGTAGCGGGAAGGCTCCAAGAGACCCAGTACTTC. It encodes CAEVAGRLQETQYF.

The V call is TRBV11-2, the J call TRBJ2-1; tentative D call: TRBD1 (5 bases). Trimming left V 2 bases short and J 8 bases short, with 25 bases between. Germline CDR1 and CDR2: SGHAT and FQNNGV. This CDR3 comprises 18 residues. The CDR3 spells CASSLLLGARVGKYEQFF. CDR3 sequence (DNA): TGTGCCAGCAGCTTACTCTTAGGGGCTCGAGTTGGTAAATATGAGCAGTTCTTC.

The sample holds one count of this clone. The chain couples TRBV5-1 to TRBJ2-2, with 8 bases that match TRBD2. The ends lost 1 base at V and 4 bases at J; junction bases unmatched: 3. This CDR3 is built from 15 residues. CDR1 is SGHRS, CDR2 YFSETQ, per germline. The CDR3 protein is CASSLTGGVTGELFF. The CDR3 DNA is TGCGCCAGCAGCTTGACGGGAGGGGTCACCGGGGAGCTGTTTTTT.

The chain joins TRBV12-3 or TRBV12-4 to TRBJ1-2, with D unresolved. The CDR3 is 12 residues long. The V gene lost 8 bases and the J gene lost 4 bases, with 11 bases spanning the gap. CDR3 coding DNA: TGTGCCAGCGGCAGACTATTCTATGGCTACACCTTC. As protein: CASGRLFYGYTF.